The 30 T cell receptor beta chains given below trace back to one sample, sequenced in a study of T cell clusters in autoimmune cytopenias. One tube held mixed TRB-A and TRB-B primer pools for touch-down PCR. One entry per CDR3 protein, without DNA, is what TCRdb gives after re-calling the multiplex PCR reads. This sample contains about 5,000 distinct CDR3 sequences. TRB was amplified from about 270 ng of peripheral blood genomic DNA per sample. These sequences were also reported in another study, on T cell repertoires in aging, cancer and after chemotherapy.

Sequenced sample: peripheral blood. These receptor sequences come from a human donor in good health.

This clonotype shows up as medium-sized by frequency. The chain recombines TRBV5-4 with TRBJ2-3; there is no DNA to check the TCRdb D call of TRBD1. CDR1 is SGHNT, CDR2 YYREEE, per germline (reference sequence). This CDR3 region has 15 residues. The CDR3 sequence: CASSLRTGVTDTQYF. Filled out from reference TRBV5-4 and TRBJ2-3, the complete variable domain reads ETGVTQSPTHLIKTRGQQVTLRCSSQSGHNTVSWYQQALGQGPQFIFQYYREEENGRGNFPPRFSGLQFPNYSSELNVNALELDDSALYLCASSLRTGVTDTQYFGPGTRLTVL.

CDR3: CAWSVVVQEKSTPQLFF. The chain links TRBV30 to TRBJ2-2. Germline assignment: CDR1 GTSNPN and CDR2 SVGIG (reference sequence). This CDR3 has 17 residues.

Measured by frequency, this clonotype is medium-sized. The chain joins TRBV20-1 to TRBJ1-2; TCRdb names TRBD1, which stays unverified in the absence of DNA. The germline CDR1 and CDR2 sequences are DFQATT and SNEGSKA (reference sequence). This CDR3 region has 14 residues. The CDR3 spells CSASGDRVVDGYTF.

This clonotype is deemed medium-sized by its frequency. The rearrangement joins TRBV5-4 to TRBJ2-2; the TCRdb call, TRBD2, lacks DNA for checking. The CDR3 runs 11 residues. Per the germline V gene, CDR1 is SGHNT and CDR2 is YYREEE (reference sequence). CDR3 region: CAIYRAGELFF.

By frequency, this clonotype registers medium-sized (0.01 to 0.1%). V and J are TRBV6-5 and TRBJ2-2; the D gene TCRdb calls, TRBD1, cannot be checked with no DNA. The V gene's germline CDR1 is MNHEY and CDR2 SVGAGI. The CDR3 has 16 residues. This CDR3 is CASSPTPGLNTGELFF.

J is TRBJ1-2 and V is TRBV12-3 or TRBV12-4. The CDR3 sequence is 13 residues long. The CDR3 spells CASSLSVGYGYTF.

This clonotype is medium-sized by frequency. V is TRBV27 and J is TRBJ2-3. The CDR3 is 13 residues long. Looked up from germline, CDR1 is MNHEY and CDR2 is SMNVEV (reference sequence). This chain's CDR3 is CASSYGRTDTQYF.

The J gene is TRBJ1-5, the V gene TRBV12-3 or TRBV12-4; TCRdb indicates TRBD1, and absent DNA this call remains unverified. CDR3 length: 15 residues. CDR3 residues: CASSLEAGSYQPQHF.

The chain carries TRBV18 and TRBJ1-5; checking the TCRdb D call of TRBD1 is not possible without DNA. The CDR3 has 14 residues. Germline V gene data show CDR1 as KGHSH and CDR2 as LQKENI. This CDR3 reads CASSPQGTDQPQHF. Using reference TRBV18 and TRBJ1-5 for the parts outside the CDR3, the full variable domain is NAGVMQNPRHLVRRRGQEARLRCSPMKGHSHVYWYRQLPEEGLKFMVYLQKENIIDESGMPKERFSAEFPKEGPSILRIQQVVRGDSAAYFCASSPQGTDQPQHFGDGTRLSIL.

This clonotype is medium-sized by frequency. This sequence joins TRBV6-1 and TRBJ2-7; TCRdb calls TRBD1, which cannot be checked without DNA. The CDR3 runs 12 residues. CDR1 and CDR2 (germline): MNHNS, SASEGT. The CDR3 sequence is CASRDQGYEQYF.

V gene TRBV28 combines with J gene TRBJ1-1. CDR1 and CDR2 from the germline V gene are MDHEN and SYDVKM. There are 13 residues in the CDR3. The CDR3 region is CAILTYGSTEAFF.

This chain connects TRBV5-4 to TRBJ2-1; TCRdb lists TRBD1, though no DNA is available to test this call. The V gene's germline CDR1 is SGHNT and CDR2 YYREEE (reference sequence). The CDR3 sequence is 14 residues long. This CDR3 is CASRQPQGNDEQFF. The variable domain in full, completed from reference TRBV5-4 and TRBJ2-1, reads ETGVTQSPTHLIKTRGQQVTLRCSSQSGHNTVSWYQQALGQGPQFIFQYYREEENGRGNFPPRFSGLQFPNYSSELNVNALELDDSALYLCASRQPQGNDEQFFGPGTRLTVL.

This clonotype registers medium-sized by frequency. The chain joins TRBV15 to TRBJ2-5. This CDR3 is 16 amino acids long. CDR1 and CDR2 (germline): LNHNV, YYDKDF (reference sequence). This CDR3 is CATSRDLRRAQETQYF.

Measured by frequency, this clonotype is medium-sized. The rearrangement links TRBV11-1 to TRBJ1-2; there is no DNA to check the TCRdb D call of TRBD1. Germline V lookup: CDR1 SGHAT, CDR2 FQDESV (reference sequence). CDR3 length: 13 residues. CDR3 sequence: CASSLGQGYGYTF.

V is TRBV6-6 and J is TRBJ1-6. Per the germline V gene, CDR1 is MNHNY and CDR2 is SVGAGI (reference sequence). This CDR3 has 14 amino acids. CDR3 amino acids: CASSDSRYNSPLHF.

By frequency, this clonotype registers medium-sized (0.01 to 0.1%). This sequence joins TRBV6-1 and TRBJ1-5; TCRdb's D call of TRBD1 is untestable without DNA. Germline V CDR1 and CDR2: MNHNS, SASEGT. The CDR3 runs 13 residues. This chain's CDR3 is CASSGQRGQPQHF.

This clonotype is large (0.1 to 1%) by frequency. The chain has TRBV7-6 and TRBJ1-1; without DNA, the TCRdb call of TRBD1 cannot be checked. CDR1 is SGHVS and CDR2 is FNYEAQ in the germline V gene. There are 14 residues in the CDR3. The CDR3 region is CASSPGTPNTEAFF.

The chain couples TRBV28 to TRBJ1-2. The CDR3 runs 13 residues. Germline loops: CDR1 MDHEN, CDR2 SYDVKM. CDR3 protein: CASSFFGLDGYTF.

This chain links TRBV20-1 with TRBJ2-1. This CDR3 region has 15 residues. Germline V lookup: CDR1 DFQATT, CDR2 SNEGSKA (reference sequence). CDR3 protein: CSASHLRGPYNEQFF.

The chain links TRBV20-1 to TRBJ2-7; TCRdb names TRBD1, which stays unverified in the absence of DNA. The V gene's germline CDR1 is DFQATT and CDR2 SNEGSKA (reference sequence). The CDR3 totals 12 residues. This chain's CDR3 is CSAVRGPSEQYF.

V and J are TRBV7-2 and TRBJ2-3; the D gene TCRdb calls, TRBD2, cannot be checked with no DNA. The CDR3 totals 14 residues. CDR1 and CDR2 from the germline V gene are SGHTA and FQGNSA. The CDR3 protein is CASSDGSATDTQYF.

The chain has TRBV27 and TRBJ1-1; TCRdb indicates TRBD1, and absent DNA this call remains unverified. This CDR3 spans 13 amino acids. Germline V gene lookup returns CDR1 MNHEY and CDR2 SMNVEV (reference sequence). The CDR3: CASSWTENTEAFF.

The chain combines TRBV27 with TRBJ1-2; TCRdb's D call, TRBD1, is unchecked because there is no DNA. The CDR3 runs 14 residues. The germline CDR1 and CDR2 sequences are MNHEY and SMNVEV (reference sequence). The chain's CDR3 is CASSPGPRNYGYTF.

The chain combines TRBV20-1 with TRBJ1-2; no DNA is available, so the TRBD1 call from TCRdb remains unchecked. Germline V lookup: CDR1 DFQATT, CDR2 SNEGSKA (reference sequence). The CDR3 spans 12 residues. CDR3 loop: CSARNRDYGYTF.

Measured by frequency, this clonotype is medium-sized. The genes are TRBV24-1 and TRBJ2-2. Germline V gene lookup returns CDR1 KGHDR and CDR2 SFDVKD. The CDR3 is made up of 16 amino acids. CDR3 in amino acids: CATSDPAAPNTGELFF.

The V call is TRBV6-5, the J call TRBJ2-7. This CDR3 has 14 amino acids. The germline V gene encodes CDR1 MNHEY and CDR2 SVGAGI. The CDR3: CASSRTELGGEQYF.

Considering frequency, this clonotype is medium-sized (0.01 to 0.1%). The chain employs TRBV18 and TRBJ2-7; TCRdb's D gene call, TRBD1, goes unchecked for lack of DNA. The CDR3 covers 14 residues. The germline CDR1 and CDR2 sequences are KGHSH and LQKENI. CDR3 amino acids: CASSTGTGPLQQYF.

The chain employs TRBV11-2 and TRBJ1-5; TCRdb returns TRBD1, unconfirmable since there is no DNA. The CDR3 is 13 residues long. The germline V gene encodes CDR1 SGHAT and CDR2 FQNNGV. The CDR3 loop reads CASSLAGAQPQHF.

This chain uses TRBV28 with TRBJ2-5; TCRdb indicates TRBD2, and absent DNA this call remains unverified. From germline, CDR1 is MDHEN and CDR2 SYDVKM. This CDR3 contains 15 residues. This chain's CDR3 is CASSLHLADQETQYF. Combining the CDR3 with reference TRBV28 and TRBJ2-5 gives the whole variable domain DVKVTQSSRYLVKRTGEKVFLECVQDMDHENMFWYRQDPGLGLRLIYFSYDVKMKEKGDIPEGYSVSREKKERFSLILESASTNQTSMYLCASSLHLADQETQYFGPGTRLLVL.

Measured by frequency, this clonotype is medium-sized. This chain links TRBV29-1 with TRBJ2-7; TCRdb's D gene call, TRBD1, goes unchecked for lack of DNA. Germline lookup yields CDR1 SQVTM and CDR2 ANQGSEA. The CDR3 is 14 amino acids. CDR3 sequence: CSVESGTGIYEQYF.